Listed here are 32 T cell receptor delta chains from one sample, sequenced in a study of gamma-delta T cells after stem cell transplantation. TCRdb used CATT to re-call clones from the RT-PCR reads. The sample consists of more than 1,400 delta-chain clones, roughly 15% of them appearing once. The sample comprised gamma-delta T cells. The source is a human donor. It is not recorded whose cells these are; they may come from a transplant donor.

The chain employs TRDV2 and TRDJ3; TRDD3 matches at 7 bases. CDR1 GEAIGNYY and CDR2 EKD come from the germline V gene. The J segment lost 0 bases and the V segment lost 0 bases, leaving 19 bases of the junction unmatched. CDR3 length: 23 residues. CDR3 nucleotide sequence: TGTGCCTGTGACACCGTAAAGCACTGGGGAACACGTTCAAGCTCCTGGGACACCCGACAGATGTTTTTC. It specifies CACDTVKHWGTRSSSWDTRQMFF.

To note about this clone: Only one base separates this from a far larger clonotype, so it likely reflects a read error. The DNA is left out, because the CDR3 cannot be placed on it with certainty; the CDR3 is given as TCRdb lists it. This sample includes further DNA sequences coding for the same CDR3. The J gene is TRDJ2, the V gene TRAV29/DV5; TRDD3 is taken as the D call from the table, unchecked against the DNA. The CDR3 is made up of 26 amino acids, end residues included. Germline CDR1 NSMFDY, CDR2 ISSIKDK. The chain's CDR3 is CSVLLCSKRDLPAIYWGITLTAQLFF.

By proportion, this clone is large. The chain carries TRDV2 and TRDJ1, with D perhaps matching TRDD3 (6 bases). The CDR3 extends over 15 amino acids. Trimming took 0 bases from V and 0 from J, leaving 10 bases between them. The germline gives CDR1 GEAIGNYY, CDR2 EKD. CDR3 in amino acids: CACDTVGANTDKLIF. CDR3 coding DNA: TGTGCCTGTGACACCGTGGGGGCTAACACCGATAAACTCATCTTT.

This clone is large. CDR3 DNA: TGTGCCTGTGACAGACTGGGGGATACCTACACCGATAAACTCATCTTT. Protein sequence: CACDRLGDTYTDKLIF. The chain recombines TRDV2 with TRDJ1; 12 bases fit TRDD3. With 2 bases clipped from V and 0 bases from J, the junction kept 3 bases outside the gene matches. The CDR3 contains 16 residues. Germline V gene sequence: CDR1 GEAIGNYY, CDR2 EKD.

Of note for this clone: This likely stems from a read error, as it lies one base from a far larger clone. Distinct nucleotide sequences in the sample also encode this CDR3. J is TRDJ1 and V is TRDV2; no definite D call. Germline V gene sequence: CDR1 GEAIGNYY, CDR2 EKD. CDR3 length equals 13 residues. This CDR3 is CACDALTTDKLIF. CDR3 DNA sequence: TGTGCCTGTGACGCCCTTACCACCGATAAACTTATCTTT.

As for this clone: With a far larger clone one base away, a read error is the likely cause. The chain combines TRDV1 with TRDJ1, with a possible D match to TRDD2 (9 bases). The CDR3 is 25 amino acids. Germline CDR1 is TSWWSYY and CDR2 is QGS. The CDR3 region is CAIGAHLPTAKILLGARADTDKLIF. The DNA of the CDR3 is TGTGCTATTGGGGCCCACCTTCCTACGGCGAAAATATTACTGGGGGCCCGGGCAGACACCGATAAACTCATCTTT.

This clone was observed a handful of times. The J gene is TRDJ1, the V gene TRAV29/DV5; a possible D gene is TRDD3 (6 bases). The CDR3 extends over 18 amino acids. Germline V lookup: CDR1 NSMFDY, CDR2 ISSIKDK. The V end lost 0 bases, the J end lost 1 base, and 22 bases lay between the germline ends. The CDR3 is CAASEEGLPGDATDKLIF. CDR3 DNA: TGTGCAGCAAGCGAAGAGGGGTTGCCTGGGGATGCCACCGATAAACTCATCTTT.

A note on this clone: One base away lies a much larger clone, so this may be a sequencing read error. The CDR3 protein is CALGAPSITWGTLPTTAQLFF. The CDR3 DNA reads as TGTGCTCTTGGGGCTCCCTCTATTACCTGGGGGACCCTCCCCACCACAGCACAACTCTTCTTT. V is TRDV1 and J is TRDJ2; 8 bases are a match to TRDD3. Germline lookup yields CDR1 TSWWSYY and CDR2 QGS. This CDR3 has 21 residues. The V and J ends lost 4 bases and 5 bases, in that order; junction bases with no gene match: 24.

This clone is termed large. Within the sample, other DNA sequences also encode this same CDR3. This chain joins TRAV29/DV5 and TRDJ1; possibly TRDD3 for D (6 bases). This CDR3 is 18 amino acids long. Per germline, CDR1 NSMFDY and CDR2 ISSIKDK. V was clipped by 1 base and J by 11 bases, with 33 bases between them. Here the CDR3 reads CAASHFSSSFTGSGVLIF. CDR3 sequence (DNA): TGTGCAGCAAGCCATTTTTCCTCATCCTTTACTGGGTCGGGGGTGCTCATCTTT.

As for this clone: A far larger clone lies a single base away; this is likely a read error. Other DNA sequences in this specimen translate into the identical CDR3. This sequence joins TRDV2 and TRDJ1; 9 nucleotides match TRDD3. Germline CDR1 GEAIGNYY, CDR2 EKD. V was pared by 4 bases and J by 4 bases, with 12 bases of the junction left unmatched. The CDR3 covers 16 residues. The CDR3 bases are TGTGCCTGTGATACGCTGGGGGATCCCAAGATCGATAAACTCATCTTT. It is translated as CACDTLGDPKIDKLIF.

This clone has a handful of counts. The gene calls are TRDV2 and TRDJ2, with 13 nucleotides matching TRDD3. V lost 3 bases and J lost 8; bases outside the gene matches: 11. Germline CDR1 and CDR2: GEAIGNYY and EKD. The CDR3 loop spans 17 amino acids. CDR3 DNA: TGTGCCTGTGACTTCTTACTGGGGGATACGTCTAAGGCACAACTCTTCTTT. Translated: CACDFLLGDTSKAQLFF.

This clone has just a few counts. With only one base between it and a far larger clone, this is likely a read error. The V and J genes are TRDV2 and TRDJ3; the D gene is possibly TRDD3 (5 bases). CDR1 is GEAIGNYY, CDR2 EKD, per germline. V shed 0 bases and J shed 0 bases, with 17 bases lying between them. The CDR3 sequence is 20 residues long. CDR3 sequence: CACDTGPRGLSSWDTRQMFF. DNA of the CDR3: TGTGCCTGTGACACCGGTCCCCGGGGGTTGAGCTCCTGGGACACCCGACAGATGTTTTTC.

This clone is judged medium-sized (0.01 to 0.1%). The V gene is TRDV2, the J gene TRDJ3, with TRDD3 matching 11 bases. Germline loops: CDR1 GEAIGNYY, CDR2 EKD. The CDR3 runs to 18 residues. The J segment lost 0 bases and the V segment lost 2 bases, leaving 2 bases of the junction unmatched. This CDR3 reads CACDSTGGYSWDTRQMFF. The DNA of the CDR3 is TGTGCCTGTGACAGTACTGGGGGATACTCCTGGGACACCCGACAGATGTTTTTC.

The rearrangement uses TRDV2 and TRDJ1, with 12 bases lining up with TRDD3. Germline V lookup: CDR1 GEAIGNYY, CDR2 EKD. V dropped 0 bases and J dropped 1; count of bases not matched to a gene: 11. The length of the CDR3 is 19 residues. CDR3 region: CACDTIPLGDTHGTDKLIF. DNA of the CDR3: TGTGCCTGTGACACCATTCCCCTGGGGGATACGCATGGCACCGATAAACTCATCTTT.

Worth noting for this clone: This may come from a read error, since a much larger clone is one base off. The V gene is TRDV2, the J gene TRDJ1; 8 bases are a match to TRDD3. The germline V gene has CDR1 GEAIGNYY and CDR2 EKD. This CDR3 is 14 amino acids long. Germline trimming cut 9 bases from V and 1 base from J; bases unmatched to any gene: 9. As DNA, the CDR3 is TGTGCCCGTGTTTTACTGGGGGCCACCGATAAACTCATCTTT. Residues: CARVLLGATDKLIF.

This clone was counted a few times. This chain joins TRDV2 and TRDJ1, with 13 positions matching TRDD3. V lost 0 bases to trimming and J lost 1 base; unmatched junction nucleotides: 25. The CDR3 is 24 amino acids. Germline V lookup: CDR1 GEAIGNYY, CDR2 EKD. The DNA for the CDR3 is TGTGCCTGTGACACCGTAGACCTCATTCCTACGCCTACTGGGGGATACGAGGGCACCGATAAACTCATCTTT. Its protein product is CACDTVDLIPTPTGGYEGTDKLIF.

This CDR3 reads CACDTLSGGYETAQLFF. CDR3 nucleotide sequence: TGTGCCTGTGACACTTTGTCTGGGGGATACGAAACAGCACAACTCTTCTTT. The chain employs TRDV2 and TRDJ2; 12 bases match TRDD3. CDR1 GEAIGNYY and CDR2 EKD come from the germline V gene. The CDR3 is made up of 17 amino acids. V was pared by 1 base and J by 5 bases, with 7 bases of the junction left unmatched.

In the case of this clone: A much bigger clone sits one base away, suggesting this may be a read error. V usage is TRDV2 and J usage is TRDJ3, with TRDD3 matching over 13 bases. Germline V gene lookup returns CDR1 GEAIGNYY and CDR2 EKD. CDR3 length equals 22 residues. The CDR3 sequence is CACDTKFTGGYASSRDTRQMFF. DNA for the CDR3: TGTGCCTGTGACACCAAATTTACTGGGGGATACGCTAGCTCCCGGGACACCCGACAGATGTTTTTC.

This clone was found a few times. The rearrangement joins TRDV2 to TRDJ3, with TRDD3 identical over 10 bases. There are 18 residues in the CDR3. With 3 bases clipped from V and 1 base from J, the junction kept 5 bases outside the gene matches. Germline assignment: CDR1 GEAIGNYY and CDR2 EKD. In DNA, the CDR3 is TGTGCCTGTGACGTACTGGGGGATGGGTCCTGGGACACCCGACAGATGTTTTTC. It yields the protein CACDVLGDGSWDTRQMFF.

This clone has more than one count but fewer than ten. Given a far larger clone just one base away, this is likely a sequencing read error. The chain uses TRDV2 and TRDJ1, with 9 bases that match TRDD3. V trimming: 1 base; J trimming: 4 bases; junction bases outside the gene matches: 9. CDR1 is GEAIGNYY and CDR2 is EKD in the germline V gene. The CDR3 is made up of 16 amino acids. CDR3 bases: TGTGCCTGTGACACGCTGGGGGATCCCAAGAGCGATAAACTCATCTTT. Amino acid sequence: CACDTLGDPKSDKLIF.

This clone was counted a few times. The rearrangement links TRDV2 to TRDJ1; D is possibly TRDD2 or TRDD3 (5 bases each). Per the germline V gene, CDR1 is GEAIGNYY and CDR2 is EKD. This CDR3 contains 17 residues. With 0 bases removed from V and 0 bases from J, the gap between germline ends came to 16 bases. Here the CDR3 DNA reads TGTGCCTGTGACACCGTGTCCGGGGGTTCCTACACCGATAAACTCATCTTT. This gives the protein CACDTVSGGSYTDKLIF.

With respect to this clone: For this DNA, TCRdb reports the protein of a much larger clone, which diverges at residue 9, most likely from a read error; the protein presented here is translated directly from the DNA. This chain uses TRDV2 with TRDJ3; D remains ambiguous. The V and J ends lost 0 bases and 0 bases respectively, with 17 bases between them. This CDR3 is built from 20 residues. CDR1 is GEAIGNYY, CDR2 EKD, per germline. The CDR3, as DNA: TGTGCCTGTGACACCGGTCCCTGGTGGTTGAGCTCCTGGGACACCCGACAGATGTTTTTC. Its translation is CACDTGPWWLSSWDTRQMFF.

This clone was seen a few times. V is TRDV2 and J is TRDJ1; possibly TRDD3 for D (5 bases). Trimming removed 0 bases from V and 4 bases from J, with 14 bases in between. The CDR3 has 15 residues. The germline V gene encodes CDR1 GEAIGNYY and CDR2 EKD. DNA of the CDR3: TGTGCCTGTGACACCGTGGTGGGGAGGGGCGATAAACTCATCTTT. This gives the protein CACDTVVGRGDKLIF.

This clone was counted only a few times. This probably arose from a read error, given a far larger clone one base away. V is TRDV2 and J is TRDJ1; no reliable D call. Germline V CDR1 and CDR2: GEAIGNYY, EKD. The CDR3 totals 14 residues. CDR3 nucleotides: TGTGCCCGTGACCATATTGCAAACACCGATAAACTCATCTTT. It yields the protein CARDHIANTDKLIF.

The chain couples TRDV1 to TRDJ1; maybe TRDD3 (6 bases). Germline V gene data show CDR1 as TSWWSYY and CDR2 as QGS. The CDR3 contains 21 residues. The ends were cut back, 1 base at V and 2 bases at J, with 29 bases in the middle. CDR3 sequence reads: CALGEPYMSRPAGDETDKLIF. The CDR3 DNA reads as TGTGCTCTTGGGGAACCATACATGAGCCGTCCTGCTGGGGATGAAACCGATAAACTCATCTTT.

This clone was detected a few times. The same CDR3 can be traced to other DNA sequences in this sample. The chain carries TRDV2 and TRDJ2; D is possibly TRDD3 (6 bases). The germline V and J ends were trimmed by 3 bases and 6 bases, with 22 bases remaining between them. This CDR3 comprises 17 residues. The germline CDR1 and CDR2 sequences are GEAIGNYY and EKD. CDR3 protein: CACDAILRGDDSAQLFF. The DNA of the CDR3 is TGTGCCTGTGACGCGATCTTACGGGGGGACGACTCAGCACAACTCTTCTTT.

This clone showed up just a few times. CDR3 sequence: CACDTLGVESSWDTRQMFF. For the CDR3, the DNA is TGTGCCTGTGACACCCTGGGGGTCGAGAGCTCCTGGGACACCCGACAGATGTTTTTC. This chain joins TRDV2 and TRDJ3, with 7 positions matching TRDD3. The junction had 7 bases not matched to a gene; V was cut back by 0 bases and J by 0 bases. Germline CDR1 GEAIGNYY, CDR2 EKD. The CDR3 is 19 residues long.

This clone is medium-sized in the sample. Written as DNA, the CDR3 is TGTGCCTGTGACACCGTAAGGGCTTTACTGGGGGATACGGCCCATGATAAACTCATCTTT. Amino acids: CACDTVRALLGDTAHDKLIF. The chain uses TRDV2 and TRDJ1; TRDD3 agrees at 13 bases. The V gene's germline CDR1 is GEAIGNYY and CDR2 EKD. The CDR3 sequence is 20 residues long. Unmatched junction bases numbered 17, after V lost 0 bases and J lost 5 bases.

This clone came up a few times. This chain joins TRDV2 and TRDJ1, with D perhaps matching TRDD3 (6 bases). Trimming left V 1 base short and J 4 bases short, with 24 bases between. The V gene's germline CDR1 is GEAIGNYY and CDR2 EKD. This CDR3 spans 18 amino acids. The CDR3 DNA reads TGTGCCTGTGACACGCTTCGGGGGGACCCCCCTTCTCACGATAAACTCATCTTT. Its protein is CACDTLRGDPPSHDKLIF.

The chain carries TRDV2 and TRDJ1, with 8 bases identical to TRDD3. J was trimmed by 1 base and V by 1 base; bases with no gene match: 13. This CDR3 has 18 amino acids. Per the germline V gene, CDR1 is GEAIGNYY and CDR2 is EKD. CDR3 bases: TGTGCCTGTGACACGGTGGGTGGGGGATTCCCGGCCACCGATAAACTCATCTTT. It specifies CACDTVGGGFPATDKLIF.

This clone was counted only a few times. This clone may be a read error of a much larger clone one base away. CDR3 sequence: CACDQLGTGRTDKLIF. In DNA, the CDR3 is TGTGCCTGTGATCAACTGGGGACCGGGCGGACCGATAAACTCATCTTT. The gene calls are TRDV2 and TRDJ1, with 7 bases lining up with TRDD3. Germline V gene lookup returns CDR1 GEAIGNYY and CDR2 EKD. J was trimmed by 2 bases and V by 4 bases; bases with no gene match: 12. There are 16 residues in the CDR3.

This clone was detected a few times. The J gene is TRDJ1, the V gene TRDV1; D call uncertain. The V end lost 4 bases, the J end lost 3 bases, and 30 bases lay between the germline ends. The CDR3 covers 20 residues. Germline CDR1 TSWWSYY, CDR2 QGS. The CDR3 region has the DNA TGTGCTCTTGGGGGAGAGTCTCCGGGTAAATCCCCCCCGAAGCCCGATAAACTCATCTTT. Protein: CALGGESPGKSPPKPDKLIF.